The 18 T cell receptor beta chains below were found in one sample sequenced in a study of regulatory T cells in long-lasting Graves disease. Construction of TCR beta libraries relied on iRepertoire HTBI primers and on Arm-PCR targeting CDR3 regions. MiXCR, applied by TCRdb to the multiplex PCR reads, yields one record per CDR3 protein. Found here are 360,000 or so distinct CDR3 sequences, 15% to 20% of them singletons; the top ten hold 20% to 25%. Indicated time point: newly diagnosed GD, antithyroid drugs for less than 3 months. PBMC RNA served as the TCR library source. The same specimen was also included in a second study, on T cells in Graves' hyperthyroidism and ophthalmopathy.

The specimen was peripheral blood mononuclear cells (PBMCs), collected at new diagnosis, from a patient treated with antithyroid drugs. The receptors were gathered from a woman younger than 30 with Graves disease.

Comments on this clonotype: A read error is the likely source, as a far larger clone sits one nucleotide away. V gene TRBV13 combines with J gene TRBJ2-2; TRBD1 aligns across 8 bases. Germline V gives CDR1 PRHDT, CDR2 FYEKMQ (reference sequence). The CDR3 spans 15 residues. The CDR3 sequence: CASSLGQGAIRELFF. CDR3 DNA: TGTGCCAGCAGTTTAGGCCAGGGGGCGATCAGGGAGCTGTTTTTT.

This clonotype was seen many times. This chain connects TRBV2 to TRBJ2-2; D call uncertain. CDR1 and CDR2 from the germline V gene are SNHLY and FYNNEI. The CDR3 has 15 amino acids. With 2 bases removed from V and 7 bases from J, the gap between germline ends came to 14 bases. The CDR3 DNA reads TGTGCCAGCAGTGAAACCTTTGGCAGCAACGGGGAGCTGTTTTTT. Translation: CASSETFGSNGELFF.

In its sample, this clonotype was seen many times. The V call is TRBV6-1, the J call TRBJ2-7; tentatively, D is TRBD2 (5 bases). Between the trimmed V and J ends, which lost 6 bases and 4 bases, there was a span of 13 bases. The germline V gene encodes CDR1 MNHNS and CDR2 SASEGT. The CDR3 runs 13 residues. The CDR3 DNA follows: TGTGCCAGCAGCGGACTGGATCTGTACGAGCAGTACTTC. Translating gives CASSGLDLYEQYF.

Comment on this clonotype: This likely comes from a read error, as the CDR3 has no conserved phenylalanine or tryptophan at its end. V gene TRBV3-1 combines with J gene TRBJ2-7; no reliable D call. This CDR3 comprises 11 residues. Germline V gene lookup returns CDR1 LGHDT and CDR2 YNNKEL (reference sequence). The CDR3 loop is CAGSQDRTQYL. CDR3 DNA: TGTGCCGGCAGCCAAGATAGGACGCAGTACCTC.

In its sample, this clonotype was seen a few times. The J gene is TRBJ1-6, the V gene TRBV9; the D is unclear. Germline V gene data show CDR1 as SGDLS and CDR2 as YYNGEE. V gave up 6 bases and J gave up 6 bases, with 10 bases separating them. The CDR3 consists of 13 residues. The CDR3 protein is CASTMGSNSPLHF. CDR3 DNA sequence: TGTGCCAGCACGATGGGGAGTAATTCACCCCTCCACTTT.

The genes are TRBV6-1 and TRBJ2-2; D is ambiguous. This CDR3 has 14 amino acids. Germline CDR1 reads MNHNS; CDR2 reads SASEGT. V was pared by 4 bases and J by 1 base, with 7 bases between. CDR3 loop: CASSGLGNTGELFF. CDR3 sequence (DNA): TGTGCCAGCAGTGGATTGGGGAACACCGGGGAGCTGTTTTTT.

The chain couples TRBV11-2 to TRBJ2-7, with D hard to call. This CDR3 region has 14 residues. Germline values: CDR1 SGHAT, CDR2 FQNNGV. V was trimmed by 0 bases and J by 3 bases, leaving 9 bases between them. This CDR3 is CASSLEFSNYEQYF. In DNA, the CDR3 is TGTGCCAGCAGCTTAGAGTTCAGTAACTACGAGCAGTACTTC. Filled out from reference TRBV11-2 and TRBJ2-7, the complete variable domain reads EAGVAQSPRYKIIEKRQSVAFWCNPISGHATLYWYQQILGQGPKLLIQFQNNGVVDDSQLPKDRFSAERLKGVDSTLKIQPAKLEDSAVYLCASSLEFSNYEQYFGPGTRLTVT.

This clonotype came up many times. CDR3 loop: CSVVGYEQYF. DNA for the CDR3: TGCAGCGTTGTGGGCTACGAGCAGTACTTC. The chain joins TRBV29-1 to TRBJ2-7; D unresolved. Trimming took 4 bases from V and 3 from J, leaving 4 bases between them. The CDR3 loop spans 10 amino acids. CDR1 SQVTM and CDR2 ANQGSEA come from the germline V gene.

The chain couples TRBV2 to TRBJ2-1; no clear D gene. There are 13 residues in the CDR3. The germline V and J ends were trimmed by 3 bases and 7 bases, with 10 bases remaining between them. Germline V lookup: CDR1 SNHLY, CDR2 FYNNEI. The CDR3 DNA follows: TGTGCCAGCAGTGATCCCCCTGGGAATGAGCAGTTCTTC. This codes for CASSDPPGNEQFF.

This clonotype was recorded many times. The J gene is TRBJ2-7, the V gene TRBV6-1, with unresolved D. In germline, CDR1 is MNHNS, CDR2 SASEGT. This CDR3 contains 13 residues. Trimming removed 9 bases at V and 4 bases at J, with 16 bases between. The CDR3 reads CASRPGHGYEQYF. The CDR3, as DNA: TGTGCCAGTAGACCCGGCCACGGTTACGAGCAGTACTTC.

This clonotype was counted a few times. The chain joins TRBV6-1 to TRBJ1-2; D gene ambiguous. From germline, CDR1 is MNHNS and CDR2 SASEGT. V lost 5 bases to trimming and J lost 5 bases, with 15 bases between them. The CDR3 is 14 amino acids. The CDR3 bases are TGTGCCAGCAGTACCCAAGGCAGGAGTTATGGCTACACCTTC. The encoded protein is CASSTQGRSYGYTF.

The rearrangement links TRBV6-2 or TRBV6-3 to TRBJ2-7, with 12 positions matching TRBD2. The V segment lost 7 bases and the J segment 0 bases; nucleotides outside the gene matches: 4. The CDR3 contains 15 residues. CDR1 and CDR2 from the germline V gene are MNHEY and SVGEGT. CDR3: CASTPLAGGSYEQYF. DNA for the CDR3: TGTGCCAGCACTCCACTAGCGGGAGGCTCCTACGAGCAGTACTTC.

This clonotype was found a few times. The V gene is TRBV6-1, the J gene TRBJ2-1; 9 bases map to TRBD2. The CDR3 sequence is 16 residues long. Per germline, CDR1 MNHNS and CDR2 SASEGT. V lost 0 bases to trimming and J lost 7 bases; unmatched junction nucleotides: 7. CDR3 loop: CASSEASAGGSNEQFF. CDR3 nucleotide sequence: TGTGCCAGCAGTGAAGCTTCAGCGGGAGGTTCGAATGAGCAGTTCTTC.

This clonotype has a handful of counts. CDR3 protein: CASKTGRDEKLFF. The DNA of the CDR3 is TGCGCCAGCAAGACAGGGAGGGATGAAAAACTGTTTTTT. The genes are TRBV5-1 and TRBJ1-4; 7 positions agree with TRBD1. V trimming: 6 bases; J trimming: 6 bases; junction bases outside the gene matches: 5. Germline CDR1 is SGHRS and CDR2 is YFSETQ. The CDR3 is made up of 13 amino acids.

This clonotype came up many times. The gene calls are TRBV5-1 and TRBJ2-2; D uncertain. This CDR3 spans 12 amino acids. CDR1 is SGHRS and CDR2 is YFSETQ in the germline V gene. The V end lost 0 bases, the J end lost 8 bases, and 5 bases lay between the germline ends. This CDR3 reads CASSLVAGELFF. The DNA of the CDR3 is TGCGCCAGCAGCTTGGTGGCAGGGGAGCTGTTTTTT.

There are a few counts of this clonotype. The CDR3 DNA reads TGTGCCAGCTCCAGGGAGAAAGCTTTCTTT. It is translated as CASSREKAFF. V gene TRBV12-3 or TRBV12-4 combines with J gene TRBJ1-1; perhaps TRBD1 as D (5 bases). The ends were cut back, 8 bases at V and 9 bases at J, with 10 bases in the middle. The CDR3 loop spans 10 amino acids.

The sample holds many counts of this clonotype. This rearrangement joins TRBV18 to TRBJ2-7; D is possibly TRBD1 or TRBD2 (5 bases each). The CDR3 is 12 residues long. The germline V and J ends were trimmed by 4 bases and 3 bases, with 7 bases remaining between them. CDR1 and CDR2 from the germline V gene are KGHSH and LQKENI. The CDR3: CASSRGVYEQYF. In nucleotides, the CDR3 is TGTGCCAGCTCACGAGGGGTCTACGAGCAGTACTTC.

This clonotype was seen repeatedly, ten times or more. This chain links TRBV20-1 with TRBJ2-2, with D perhaps matching TRBD2 (5 bases). Trimming shortened V by 5 bases and J by 1 base, and 8 bases separated the two germline ends. The CDR3 is made up of 13 amino acids. The germline V gene encodes CDR1 DFQATT and CDR2 SNEGSKA (reference sequence). In DNA form, the CDR3 reads TGCAGTGCTGGACTGCTGAACACCGGGGAGCTGTTTTTT. It translates to CSAGLLNTGELFF.